This TCR beta chain originates from a study of OX40 agonist ivuxolimab in advanced cancers. Study details: Every 2 weeks, ivuxolimab was infused into the patients intravenously at between 0.01 and 10 mg/kg.

Trimming left V 7 bases short and J 7 bases short, with 13 bases between. Looked up from germline, CDR1 is GTSNPN and CDR2 is SVGIG (reference sequence). This CDR3 comprises 11 residues. Clones were read by immunoSEQ multiplex PCR, and TCRdb kept only the in-frame ones, dropping some. The sample holds tens of thousands of clones; about 89% are singletons and the top ten take 12%. The receptor was derived from an adult with an advanced solid tumor such as melanoma, head and neck, liver or kidney cancer. The chain is built from TRBV30 and TRBJ1-1; D gene ambiguous. Sample: CD4+ or CD8+ T cells sorted from blood, taken in a trial of the OX40 agonist ivuxolimab. The CDR3 nucleotides are TGTGCCTTACGACCGGGCCTTGAAGCTTTCTTT. It codes for CALRPGLEAFF.